This passage covers 13 T cell receptor beta chains from one sample sequenced in a study of OX40 agonist ivuxolimab in advanced cancers. Repertoires were generated with immunoSEQ multiplex PCR, while TCRdb's copy carries only in-frame clones and drops some. The sample has 60,000 to 70,000 clones; 85% to 95% are singletons. This sample comprised CD4+ or CD8+ T cells sorted from blood, obtained in a trial of the OX40 agonist ivuxolimab. These receptors were taken from an adult with an advanced solid tumor such as melanoma, head and neck, liver or kidney cancer.

This chain joins TRBV7-9 and TRBJ2-7; the match to TRBD2 covers 8 bases. The CDR3 runs 14 residues. Unmatched junction bases numbered 9, after V lost 5 bases and J lost 6 bases. From germline, CDR1 is SEHNR and CDR2 FQNEAQ (reference sequence). In nucleotides, the CDR3 is TGTGCCAGCAGCACCGTCAGCGGGAGAGGCGAGCAGTACTTC. Amino acid sequence: CASSTVSGRGEQYF.

The rearrangement uses TRBV5-1 and TRBJ2-1, with 7 positions matching TRBD1. The CDR3 loop spans 12 amino acids. Germline-derived CDR1 and CDR2 are SGHRS and YFSETQ. V lost 0 bases to trimming and J lost 9 bases; unmatched junction nucleotides: 0. CDR3 in DNA: TGCGCCAGCAGCTTGGGGGACAGTGAGCAGTTCTTC. Its translation is CASSLGDSEQFF.

The rearrangement uses TRBV7-9 and TRBJ1-1; no clear D. The CDR3 runs 12 residues. Trimming removed 0 bases at V and 3 bases at J, with 2 bases between. The germline CDR1 and CDR2 sequences are SEHNR and FQNEAQ (reference sequence). The CDR3 DNA is TGTGCCAGCAGCTTAGCGCACACTGAAGCTTTCTTT. It yields the protein CASSLAHTEAFF.

This clone was detected only once. This sequence joins TRBV5-1 and TRBJ1-2; 9 bases align to TRBD1. J was trimmed by 8 bases and V by 4 bases; bases with no gene match: 9. Germline V gene sequence: CDR1 SGHRS, CDR2 YFSETQ. The CDR3 covers 14 residues. CDR3 protein: CASSAAQGAGGYTF. CDR3 DNA sequence: TGCGCCAGCAGCGCGGCACAGGGGGCTGGAGGCTACACCTTC.

The chain couples TRBV27 to TRBJ2-1; D call uncertain. The CDR3 runs to 13 residues. V was clipped by 1 base and J by 8 bases, with 9 bases between them. The germline V gene encodes CDR1 MNHEY and CDR2 SMNVEV (reference sequence). The CDR3 loop is CASSLWKGDEQFF. CDR3 DNA: TGTGCCAGCAGTTTATGGAAAGGCGATGAGCAGTTCTTC.

This sequence joins TRBV2 and TRBJ1-4, with unresolved D. This CDR3 has 14 amino acids. Trimming stripped 4 bases from V and 6 bases from J, with 12 bases between. Germline loops: CDR1 SNHLY, CDR2 FYNNEI. Here the CDR3 reads CASSADRVYEKLFF. As DNA, the CDR3 is TGTGCCAGCAGTGCAGACCGGGTGTATGAAAAACTGTTTTTT.

The chain has TRBV27 and TRBJ2-2, with 7 bases matching TRBD2. The CDR3 has 14 amino acids. V trimming: 6 bases; J trimming: 1 base; junction bases outside the gene matches: 2. The germline V gene has CDR1 MNHEY and CDR2 SMNVEV (reference sequence). CDR3 nucleotides: TGTGCCAGCAGCCTAGCGGAGAACACCGGGGAGCTGTTTTTT. It yields the protein CASSLAENTGELFF.

This clone was picked up one time. The V gene is TRBV28, the J gene TRBJ2-7; 7 bases are shared with TRBD2. Trimming cost V 7 bases and J 4 bases; bases outside gene matches: 10. Germline values: CDR1 MDHEN, CDR2 SYDVKM. The CDR3 has 14 amino acids. CDR3 protein: CASTQSREEYEQYF. The CDR3 DNA is TGTGCCAGCACCCAATCCCGGGAGGAATACGAGCAGTACTTC. The variable domain in full, completed from reference TRBV28 and TRBJ2-7, reads DVKVTQSSRYLVKRTGEKVFLECVQDMDHENMFWYRQDPGLGLRLIYFSYDVKMKEKGDIPEGYSVSREKKERFSLILESASTNQTSMYLCASTQSREEYEQYFGPGTRLTVT.

The rearrangement links TRBV7-9 to TRBJ2-1; perhaps TRBD1 as D (6 bases). The CDR3 is 15 residues long. V was pared by 4 bases and J by 5 bases, with 15 bases between. CDR1 is SEHNR, CDR2 FQNEAQ, per germline (reference sequence). CDR3 in amino acids: CASSSQNRVNNEQFF. For the CDR3, the DNA is TGTGCCAGCAGCTCACAAAACAGGGTAAACAATGAGCAGTTCTTC.

The rearrangement links TRBV6-6 to TRBJ1-2; no clear D gene. V lost 6 bases and J lost 6, with 8 bases in between. Germline CDR1 and CDR2: MNHNY and SVGAGI (reference sequence). This CDR3 has 11 residues. CDR3 residues: CASRMGNGYTF. CDR3 bases: TGTGCCAGCAGAATGGGTAATGGCTACACCTTC.

The chain is built from TRBV28 and TRBJ1-2; 8 bases agree with TRBD1. The V and J ends lost 5 bases and 6 bases, in that order; junction bases with no gene match: 8. The CDR3 extends over 14 amino acids. The germline V gene has CDR1 MDHEN and CDR2 SYDVKM. The CDR3 DNA is TGTGCCAGCAGTGATGGATGGACAGGGAATGGCTACACCTTC. Amino acids: CASSDGWTGNGYTF.

The V gene is TRBV12-5, the J gene TRBJ2-3; no definite D call. Germline CDR1 and CDR2: LGHNT and FRNRAP. CDR3 length equals 12 residues. The V end lost 6 bases, the J end lost 6 bases, and 10 bases lay between the germline ends. In DNA form, the CDR3 reads TGTGCTAGTGGCCCCCCTCGGGATACGCAGTATTTT. Protein: CASGPPRDTQYF.

This rearrangement joins TRBV11-2 to TRBJ2-2; TRBD2 aligns across 12 bases. Germline V gene data show CDR1 as SGHAT and CDR2 as FQNNGV. CDR3 size: 16 residues. Trimming took 6 bases from V and 7 from J; bases not matched to a gene: 9. The chain's CDR3 is CASSSSSGRVGGELFF. CDR3 sequence (DNA): TGTGCCAGCAGTTCATCTAGCGGGAGGGTTGGCGGGGAGCTGTTTTTT.